One sample yielded the 27 T cell receptor beta chains listed below, sequenced in a study of cytomegalovirus exposure and HLA in healthy donors. Measured with immunoSEQ multiplex PCR; TCRdb has only the in-frame clones, and not every one. The repertoire holds more than 90,000 clones, with about 91% as singletons. Sequences were obtained from PBMCs. Source of these receptors: a man aged 18 to 29 in good health and CMV-seronegative.

The chain links TRBV5-4 to TRBJ1-4, with a tentative D call TRBD1 (6 bases). Germline V gene sequence: CDR1 SGHNT, CDR2 YYREEE (reference sequence). The CDR3 has 13 residues. Trimming pared 7 bases from V and 5 bases from J, leaving 12 bases between. The CDR3 region has the DNA TGTGCCAGCCTGCCAGGGGAGAATGAAAAACTGTTTTTT. Residues: CASLPGENEKLFF.

Only a few counts were recorded for this clone. The J gene is TRBJ2-3, the V gene TRBV7-9; 7 nucleotides align to TRBD2. The junction had 12 bases not matched to a gene; V was cut back by 4 bases and J by 5 bases. The CDR3 length is 16 residues. Per the germline V gene, CDR1 is SEHNR and CDR2 is FQNEAQ (reference sequence). This CDR3 reads CASSSPFERERDTQYF. The CDR3 coding sequence is TGTGCCAGCAGCTCGCCGTTTGAGCGGGAACGAGATACGCAGTATTTT.

This chain links TRBV7-2 with TRBJ1-5; tentative D call: TRBD1 (5 bases). Germline CDR1 and CDR2: SGHTA and FQGNSA. V lost 1 base to trimming and J lost 2 bases, with 15 bases between them. This CDR3 is 17 amino acids long. The DNA of the CDR3 is TGTGCCAGCAGCTTAGGTGTTGGGGGGGAAGGCAATCAGCCCCAGCATTTT. Translated, it gives CASSLGVGGEGNQPQHF.

The rearrangement uses TRBV10-1 and TRBJ2-1, with D perhaps matching TRBD1 (7 bases). The CDR3 has 16 residues. The germline V gene has CDR1 WNHNN and CDR2 SYGVQD (reference sequence). Trimming took off 0 bases at V and 5 bases at J, with 14 bases between the two ends. This CDR3 reads CASSESRQGGHNEQFF. As DNA, the CDR3 is TGCGCCAGCAGTGAGTCAAGGCAGGGGGGTCACAATGAGCAGTTCTTC.

This chain uses TRBV29-1 with TRBJ1-3; perhaps TRBD1 as D (6 bases). This CDR3 region has 14 residues. V dropped 3 bases and J dropped 4 bases, with 13 bases sitting between them. Looked up from germline, CDR1 is SQVTM and CDR2 is ANQGSEA. DNA for the CDR3: TGCAGCGTTGACGGCGGGGGGCAAGGAAACACCATATATTTT. Residues: CSVDGGGQGNTIYF.

The chain joins TRBV9 to TRBJ2-2; 8 bases fit TRBD2. Trimming at V came to 0 bases and at J to 4 bases, leaving 8 bases not matched to a gene. Germline lookup yields CDR1 SGDLS and CDR2 YYNGEE. The CDR3 sequence is 17 residues long. This CDR3 is CASSVVPSGGLTGELFF. In DNA form, the CDR3 reads TGTGCCAGCAGCGTAGTACCGAGCGGGGGACTCACCGGGGAGCTGTTTTTT.

The genes are TRBV19 and TRBJ2-1, with 10 bases that match TRBD2. The CDR3 runs 16 residues. V dropped 7 bases and J dropped 8; count of bases not matched to a gene: 14. CDR1 and CDR2 (germline): LNHDA, SQIVND (reference sequence). The CDR3 is CASNSHLAGATYEQFF. In DNA, the CDR3 is TGTGCCAGTAACTCCCACCTAGCGGGGGCTACATATGAGCAGTTCTTC.

V gene TRBV5-1 combines with J gene TRBJ2-5; D might be TRBD1 (5 bases). The CDR3 totals 14 residues. Germline V gene sequence: CDR1 SGHRS, CDR2 YFSETQ. Trimming took 4 bases from V and 1 from J, leaving 11 bases between them. CDR3 sequence reads: CASSRVDSQETQYF. CDR3 in DNA: TGCGCCAGCAGCAGGGTTGACAGCCAAGAGACCCAGTACTTC. Filled out from reference TRBV5-1 and TRBJ2-5, the complete variable domain reads KAGVTQTPRYLIKTRGQQVTLSCSPISGHRSVSWYQQTPGQGLQFLFEYFSETQRNKGNFPGRFSGRQFSNSRSEMNVSTLELGDSALYLCASSRVDSQETQYFGPGTRLLVL.

The chain uses TRBV19 and TRBJ1-5, with D possibly being TRBD1 (5 bases). Germline V gene sequence: CDR1 LNHDA, CDR2 SQIVND (reference sequence). The V and J ends lost 6 bases and 6 bases respectively, with 12 bases between them. There are 13 residues in the CDR3. In DNA, the CDR3 is TGTGCCAGTAGCGGGCAGGGCTTTCAGCCCCAGCATTTT. Protein sequence: CASSGQGFQPQHF.

J is TRBJ2-1 and V is TRBV7-7; D remains unclear. CDR1 is SSHAT and CDR2 is FNYEAQ in the germline V gene (reference sequence). V was shortened by 2 bases and J by 0 bases, with 8 bases between the two germline ends. The CDR3 sequence is 15 residues long. DNA of the CDR3: TGTGCCAGCAGCTTAACAAGGAGCTCCTACAATGAGCAGTTCTTC. It translates to CASSLTRSSYNEQFF.

The chain combines TRBV5-1 with TRBJ1-1; TRBD1 aligns across 8 bases. Germline assignment: CDR1 SGHRS and CDR2 YFSETQ. This CDR3 spans 13 amino acids. J lost 6 bases, V lost 7 bases, and 8 bases had no gene match. The CDR3 region has the DNA TGCGCCAGCGCAGGGGGCGTGGGCGCTGAAGCTTTCTTT. Encoded protein: CASAGGVGAEAFF.

The genes are TRBV5-8 and TRBJ1-2; TRBD1 agrees at 9 bases. Germline CDR1 SGHTS, CDR2 YDEGEE. The CDR3 is 16 amino acids. V dropped 3 bases and J dropped 8; count of bases not matched to a gene: 14. CDR3 region: CASSSRGQGPLRGYTF. The CDR3 DNA follows: TGTGCCAGCAGCTCGCGCGGACAGGGGCCTTTGCGCGGCTACACCTTC.

This chain connects TRBV5-1 to TRBJ2-3, with TRBD1 matching over 10 bases. The germline V gene has CDR1 SGHRS and CDR2 YFSETQ. V lost 2 bases, J lost 4 bases, and 10 bases stayed unmatched. The length of the CDR3 is 17 residues. CDR3 bases: TGCGCCAGCAGCTTACCCAGAGGACAGGGGGTGTCAGATACGCAGTATTTT. It is translated as CASSLPRGQGVSDTQYF.

This clone was detected only a few times. This chain joins TRBV5-1 and TRBJ2-5; TRBD2 aligns across 7 bases. The V gene's germline CDR1 is SGHRS and CDR2 YFSETQ. With 2 bases clipped from V and 1 base from J, the junction kept 5 bases outside the gene matches. The CDR3 runs 15 residues. CDR3 nucleotides: TGCGCCAGCAGCTTTTGGGGAGGGATCCAAGAGACCCAGTACTTC. It encodes CASSFWGGIQETQYF.

The J gene is TRBJ2-7, the V gene TRBV5-1; 9 bases match TRBD1. Trimming took 4 bases from V and 2 from J; bases not matched to a gene: 4. Germline V gene data show CDR1 as SGHRS and CDR2 as YFSETQ. The CDR3 length is 14 residues. CDR3 amino acids: CASSTGQGAYEQYF. The DNA for the CDR3 is TGCGCCAGCAGCACGGGACAGGGTGCCTACGAGCAGTACTTC.

The chain is built from TRBV27 and TRBJ1-5; TRBD1 agrees at 7 bases. Germline V gives CDR1 MNHEY, CDR2 SMNVEV (reference sequence). V lost 0 bases, J lost 6 bases, and 2 bases stayed unmatched. This CDR3 contains 14 residues. This chain's CDR3 is CASSLSQGFQPQHF. The CDR3 DNA follows: TGTGCCAGCAGTTTATCACAGGGGTTTCAGCCCCAGCATTTT.

The chain joins TRBV5-1 to TRBJ1-2; no firm D call. The CDR3 length is 14 residues. The germline CDR1 and CDR2 sequences are SGHRS and YFSETQ. V was pared by 0 bases and J by 3 bases, with 9 bases between. The CDR3 reads CASSLAGSHYGYTF. DNA for the CDR3: TGCGCCAGCAGCTTGGCAGGCAGTCACTATGGCTACACCTTC.

The rearrangement joins TRBV9 to TRBJ1-3, with no clear D. Germline V gives CDR1 SGDLS, CDR2 YYNGEE. The ends were cut back, 3 bases at V and 0 bases at J, with 16 bases in the middle. The CDR3 has 17 amino acids. As DNA, the CDR3 is TGTGCCAGCAGCGGGAAACTGGGCCCATTCTCTGGAAACACCATATATTTT. Protein sequence: CASSGKLGPFSGNTIYF.

CDR3 loop: CASSRRTGTYEQYF. In nucleotides, the CDR3 is TGTGCCAGCAGCCGTCGGACAGGAACCTACGAGCAGTACTTC. V gene TRBV14 combines with J gene TRBJ2-7; 7 bases map to TRBD1. This CDR3 has 14 amino acids. The germline V gene has CDR1 SGHDN and CDR2 FVKESK. J was trimmed by 2 bases and V by 4 bases; bases with no gene match: 5.

The chain is built from TRBV6-5 and TRBJ1-5; 7 nucleotides align to TRBD1. Germline CDR1 and CDR2: MNHEY and SVGAGI. The V and J ends lost 6 bases and 0 bases, in that order; junction bases with no gene match: 5. The CDR3 length is 15 residues. The CDR3 spells CASSPDRDSNQPQHF. CDR3 DNA: TGTGCCAGCAGCCCCGACAGGGATAGCAATCAGCCCCAGCATTTT.

The chain employs TRBV6-1 and TRBJ2-1; the match to TRBD2 covers 11 bases. CDR1 and CDR2 from the germline V gene are MNHNS and SASEGT. J lost 9 bases, V lost 3 bases, and 4 bases had no gene match. The CDR3 length is 14 residues. The CDR3 DNA sequence: TGTGCCAGCAGTGAGACTAGCGGGATTGGTGAGCAGTTCTTC. Amino acid sequence: CASSETSGIGEQFF.

This chain links TRBV11-3 with TRBJ2-3; 11 bases fit TRBD2. Germline CDR1 SGHNT, CDR2 YENEEA. The CDR3 is 19 residues long. V trimming: 8 bases; J trimming: 0 bases; junction bases outside the gene matches: 16. CDR3 region: CASEAYSASGGYSTDTQYF. Written as DNA, the CDR3 is TGTGCCAGCGAAGCTTATTCGGCTAGCGGGGGGTATAGCACAGATACGCAGTATTTT.

The chain has TRBV6-1 and TRBJ1-1; possibly TRBD1 for D (6 bases). Germline CDR1 reads MNHNS; CDR2 reads SASEGT. CDR3 length: 12 amino acids. V was shortened by 2 bases and J by 6 bases, with 7 bases between the two germline ends. In DNA, the CDR3 is TGTGCCAGCAGTGAAAGACAGGCTGAAGCTTTCTTT. It translates to CASSERQAEAFF.

The chain links TRBV7-9 to TRBJ1-1; possible D gene TRBD1, 5 bases. Germline values: CDR1 SEHNR, CDR2 FQNEAQ (reference sequence). There are 14 residues in the CDR3. V lost 5 bases and J lost 7, with 17 bases in between. The CDR3 protein is CASSRDAGGVEAFF. DNA for the CDR3: TGTGCCAGCAGCCGAGATGCCGGGGGTGTTGAAGCTTTCTTT.

The V and J genes are TRBV5-6 and TRBJ2-7; 7 bases align to TRBD1. The CDR3 consists of 15 residues. Germline V lookup: CDR1 SGHDT, CDR2 YYEEEE. The ends lost 2 bases at V and 1 base at J; junction bases unmatched: 6. CDR3 region: CASSLDRVFSYEQYF. In DNA, the CDR3 is TGTGCCAGCAGCTTAGACAGGGTTTTTTCCTACGAGCAGTACTTC.

The chain employs TRBV28 and TRBJ2-5; a weak D match, TRBD2 (6 bases). Germline V gene lookup returns CDR1 MDHEN and CDR2 SYDVKM. The CDR3 has 12 amino acids. V was cut by 3 bases and J by 5 bases, with 7 bases left in between. CDR3 residues: CASSFRGETQYF. In DNA, the CDR3 is TGTGCCAGCAGTTTTCGGGGGGAGACCCAGTACTTC. Complete variable domain (other parts from reference TRBV28 and TRBJ2-5): DVKVTQSSRYLVKRTGEKVFLECVQDMDHENMFWYRQDPGLGLRLIYFSYDVKMKEKGDIPEGYSVSREKKERFSLILESASTNQTSMYLCASSFRGETQYFGPGTRLLVL.

The V gene is TRBV5-4, the J gene TRBJ1-1, with TRBD1 identical over 7 bases. V was clipped by 3 bases and J by 1 base; unmatched bases: 12. Germline CDR1 is SGHNT and CDR2 is YYREEE (reference sequence). There are 17 residues in the CDR3. The CDR3 DNA follows: TGTGCCAGCAGCTCCTCTTTAGGGGGCGCAGAGAACACTGAAGCTTTCTTT. It specifies CASSSSLGGAENTEAFF.